Listed below are T cell receptor beta chains from one sample, sequenced in a study of blood T cell repertoires in COVID-19. Generated by immunoSEQ multiplex PCR, the TCRdb table keeps only in-frame clones and is missing some. This table holds more than 45,000 clones, roughly nine tenths found once. Sequencing input: peripheral blood. These receptors were obtained from an elderly woman with COVID-19, enrolled during active disease. The CDR3 runs from the conserved cysteine through the conserved F or W. D genes are given only for firm matches. Rows may omit the clone size; those that give it use once, few, many or a size class.

size: -
D: -
J: TRBJ2-2
V: TRBV11-2
DNA: TGTGCCAGCAGCCCCCAGGGTTGGGCCGGGGAGCTGTTTTTT
CDR3: CASSPQGWAGELFF

size: few
D: TRBD1
J: TRBJ1-2
V: TRBV19
DNA: TGTGCCAGTAGTAGAGACAGGGTGGACGGCTACACCTTC
CDR3: CASSRDRVDGYTF

size: -
D: TRBD1
J: TRBJ2-1
V: TRBV7-6
DNA: TGTGCCAGCAGCCAAGCGGACAGGGCAGGGAATGAGCAGTTCTTC
CDR3: CASSQADRAGNEQFF

size: -
D: -
J: TRBJ1-3
V: TRBV19
DNA: TGTGCCAGTAGTATAACTGGACTCCTAATCTCTGGAAACACCATATATTTT
CDR3: CASSITGLLISGNTIYF

size: -
D: -
J: TRBJ2-7
V: TRBV7-8
DNA: TGTGCCAGCAGCTTAACTCAGGCCGGCTACGAGCAGTACTTC
CDR3: CASSLTQAGYEQYF

size: -
D: -
J: TRBJ1-1
V: TRBV20-1
DNA: TGCAGTGCTAGTGCAACACAGGTGGGCATGAACACTGAAGCTTTCTTT
CDR3: CSASATQVGMNTEAFF

size: -
D: -
J: TRBJ2-1
V: TRBV9
DNA: TGTGCCAGCAGCGTAGGGCAGGGGCGGAACAATGAGCAGTTCTTC
CDR3: CASSVGQGRNNEQFF

size: -
D: -
J: TRBJ1-2
V: TRBV3-1/TRBV3-2
DNA: TGTGCCAGCAGTTTAACAGGGAAGGGCTACACCTTC
CDR3: CASSLTGKGYTF

size: -
D: TRBD1
J: TRBJ1-1
V: TRBV15
DNA: TGTGCCACCAGTCCACCGACAGGGCGGAACACTGAAGCTTTCTTT
CDR3: CATSPPTGRNTEAFF

size: few
D: -
J: TRBJ1-1
V: TRBV30
DNA: TGTGCCTGGAGAGTGAGGGGGGGAAGCACTGAAGCTTTCTTT
CDR3: CAWRVRGGSTEAFF

size: -
D: TRBD1
J: TRBJ1-5
V: TRBV30
DNA: TGTGCCTGGAGTACTAGGACAGGTCCAAAGCCCCAGCATTTT
CDR3: CAWSTRTGPKPQHF

size: -
D: TRBD1
J: TRBJ1-2
V: TRBV28
DNA: TGTGCCAGCAGCCGGGACAGAATCTATGGCTACACCTTC
CDR3: CASSRDRIYGYTF

size: once
D: -
J: TRBJ2-7
V: TRBV19
DNA: TGTGCCAGTAGTCGCAGGGTATTAAGCTACGAGCAGTACTTC
CDR3: CASSRRVLSYEQYF

size: -
D: -
J: TRBJ2-3
V: TRBV7-2
DNA: TGTGCCAGCAGCTTATCGGGGCGGGGGCCAAACACAGATACGCAGTATTTT
CDR3: CASSLSGRGPNTDTQYF

size: -
D: TRBD1
J: TRBJ1-2
V: TRBV6-5
DNA: TGTGCCAGCAGCACTACTACAGGGGGGTATGGCTACACCTTC
CDR3: CASSTTTGGYGYTF

size: -
D: TRBD1
J: TRBJ2-3
V: TRBV24-1
DNA: TGTGCCACCGGGTCCGGGACAGTCGACACAGATACGCAGTATTTT
CDR3: CATGSGTVDTDTQYF

size: -
D: -
J: TRBJ2-1
V: TRBV7-8
DNA: TGTGCCAGCAGCTTAGTCGGGGTTTATGACTACAATGAGCAGTTCTTC
CDR3: CASSLVGVYDYNEQFF

size: few
D: TRBD1
J: TRBJ1-5
V: TRBV7-9
DNA: TGTGCCAGCAGCTCCTGGACAGGGGAAATGATCAATCAGCCCCAGCATTTT
CDR3: CASSSWTGEMINQPQHF

size: -
D: TRBD1
J: TRBJ2-7
V: TRBV5-4
DNA: TGTGCCAGCAGCTTGGTCGACAGGGTCTACGAGCAGTACTTC
CDR3: CASSLVDRVYEQYF

size: -
D: TRBD1
J: TRBJ2-4
V: TRBV7-8
DNA: TGTGCCAGCAGCCCTAGGACAGGGGGACACATTCAGTACTTC
CDR3: CASSPRTGGHIQYF

size: -
D: TRBD1
J: TRBJ2-1
V: TRBV6-5
DNA: TGTGCCAGCAGGGGACAGGCGTCCTACAATGAGCAGTTCTTC
CDR3: CASRGQASYNEQFF

size: -
D: TRBD1
J: TRBJ2-7
V: TRBV29-1
DNA: TGCAGCGTTGTGGCAGGGGGCGTCGAGCAGTACTTC
CDR3: CSVVAGGVEQYF

size: -
D: -
J: TRBJ1-1
V: TRBV6-5
DNA: TGTGCCAGCAGTTACTTCCAGGGGCCTGGCACTGAAGCTTTCTTT
CDR3: CASSYFQGPGTEAFF

size: once
D: TRBD1
J: TRBJ2-7
V: TRBV5-1
DNA: TGCGCCAGCAGCTTGGAAATGAGGGGCCTCGGCAGGGGGGAGCAGTACTTC
CDR3: CASSLEMRGLGRGEQYF

size: -
D: -
J: TRBJ2-1
V: TRBV5-1
DNA: TGCGCCAGCAGCGGGGCCCAAGGCCATGAGCAGTTCTTC
CDR3: CASSGAQGHEQFF

size: -
D: -
J: TRBJ2-5
V: TRBV3-1/TRBV3-2
DNA: TGTGCCAGCAGCCAAGGGCCGGAGACCCAGTACTTC
CDR3: CASSQGPETQYF

size: -
D: TRBD1
J: TRBJ2-6
V: TRBV5-1
DNA: TGCGCCAGCAGCTTTACGGGACAGGCCGCCGGGGCCAACGTCCTGACTTTC
CDR3: CASSFTGQAAGANVLTF

size: -
D: -
J: TRBJ2-3
V: TRBV5-1
DNA: TGCGCCAGCAGCTTGGAAGGGGAAGATACGCAGTATTTT
CDR3: CASSLEGEDTQYF

size: -
D: TRBD2
J: TRBJ2-1
V: TRBV3-1/TRBV3-2
DNA: TGTGCCAGCAGCCAAGACGGGGGGTCGAGCGGTGAGCAGTTCTTC
CDR3: CASSQDGGSSGEQFF